A selection of T cell receptor beta chains follows, all from one sample in a study of cytomegalovirus exposure and HLA in healthy donors. The table came from immunoSEQ multiplex PCR; TCRdb's copy has only in-frame clones and leaves some out. Of nearly 110,000 clones in the sample, about 75% were seen once. Sequencing was done on a sample of PBMCs. Receptors originate from a man in his forties in good health and CMV-seronegative. Both conserved end residues are part of each CDR3. A D gene is named only where the DNA matches it firmly. Not all rows give a size; the values are once, few, many and, for expanded clones, a class.

TRBJ2-7 . . TRBV29-1 TGCAGCGTTGATAAGCTCGGGAGCTCCTACGAGCAGTACTTC CSVDKLGSSYEQYF
TRBJ2-3 once . TRBV2 TGTGCCAGCAGCGATGGGACTTTGGAAGATACGCAGTATTTT CASSDGTLEDTQYF
TRBJ2-3 . . TRBV4-1 TGCGCCAGCAGCCAAACGGAGTCCAGTGCGGGGCCCACAGATACGCAGTATTTT CASSQTESSAGPTDTQYF
TRBJ2-1 . . TRBV5-1 TGCGCCAGCAGCTTGGATACGGGTCCCTACAATGAGCAGTTCTTC CASSLDTGPYNEQFF
TRBJ1-4 few . TRBV5-6 TGTGCCAGCAGCAGTCAAAGTTCAGGGCTATCTAATGAAAAACTGTTTTTT CASSSQSSGLSNEKLFF
TRBJ1-2 . . TRBV6-1 TGTGCCAGTAGTGGGAACAGCCGCTATGGCTACACCTTC CASSGNSRYGYTF
TRBJ2-2 . . TRBV12-2 TGTGCAAGTCGCACAAGGGGTGCGGGGGTGACCACCGGGGAGCTGTTTTTT CASRTRGAGVTTGELFF
TRBJ2-2 . . TRBV7-2 TGTGCCAGCAGCCCCACACTAAACACCGGGGAGCTGTTTTTT CASSPTLNTGELFF
TRBJ2-2 . TRBD2 TRBV7-2 TGTGCCAGCAGCAGGACTAGCGGGGGCAACACCGGGGAGCTGTTTTTT CASSRTSGGNTGELFF
TRBJ2-7 once TRBD1 TRBV13 TGTGCCAGCAGCTTATACGCGACAGGGGCGCAGGCGTCGCAGTACTTC CASSLYATGAQASQYF
TRBJ1-2 . . TRBV7-2 TGTGCCAGCAGGCCTCAAAGACAGGTTAACTATGGCTACACCTTC CASRPQRQVNYGYTF
TRBJ2-3 . . TRBV2 TGTGCCAGCAGTGAAGGAGCGGTCCCGCTGGCAGATACGCAGTATTTT CASSEGAVPLADTQYF
TRBJ2-1 . . TRBV4-2 TGTGCCAGCAGCCAAGATCCCGAGGCTCCTTACAATGAGCAGTTCTTC CASSQDPEAPYNEQFF
TRBJ1-1 . . TRBV27 TGTGCCAGCAGTCAGGGGACAACCTGGGTGAACACTGAAGCTTTCTTT CASSQGTTWVNTEAFF
TRBJ2-2 . . TRBV4-1 TGCGCCAGCAGCCAAGTGGCAGAATACACCGGGGAGCTGTTTTTT CASSQVAEYTGELFF
TRBJ1-2 few . TRBV7-2 TGTGCCAGCAGCTTGGGCGGGAACTATGGCTACACCTTC CASSLGGNYGYTF